A single sample gave rise to the 19 T cell receptor beta chains below, sequenced in a study of blood T cell repertoires in COVID-19. The data were produced by immunoSEQ multiplex PCR, yet TCRdb's version contains in-frame clones alone and is incomplete. Of 200,000 to 300,000 clones listed, approximately 86% are singletons. The sample consisted of peripheral blood. The origin of the receptors is a woman aged 60-75 years who had recovered from COVID-19.

A single count supports this clone. This rearrangement joins TRBV19 to TRBJ1-1; D is possibly TRBD1 (5 bases). The CDR3 length is 15 residues. Germline V gene lookup returns CDR1 LNHDA and CDR2 SQIVND (reference sequence). Trimming left V 1 base short and J 1 base short, with 10 bases between. The CDR3 nucleotides are TGTGCCAGTAGTATAGGCCAGGGCGGGAACACTGAAGCTTTCTTT. Translated, it gives CASSIGQGGNTEAFF.

V is TRBV11-2 and J is TRBJ2-4; 7 bases agree with TRBD2. Germline V gene lookup returns CDR1 SGHAT and CDR2 FQNNGV. With V trimmed by 6 bases and J by 4 bases, 9 bases remained unmatched. The CDR3 spans 15 residues. CDR3 region: CASRHRAGEKNIQYF. The CDR3 bases are TGTGCCAGCAGACATCGTGCGGGGGAGAAAAACATTCAGTACTTC.

This clone was observed a single time. The V and J genes are TRBV9 and TRBJ1-2; 8 bases line up with TRBD1. Germline V lookup: CDR1 SGDLS, CDR2 YYNGEE. CDR3 length: 15 amino acids. J lost 2 bases, V lost 0 bases, and 3 bases had no gene match. CDR3: CASSVGQGPNYGYTF. DNA of the CDR3: TGTGCCAGCAGCGTAGGACAGGGGCCAAACTATGGCTACACCTTC. The full variable domain, in which reference TRBV9 and TRBJ1-2 provide the parts outside the CDR3, is DSGVTQTPKHLITATGQRVTLRCSPRSGDLSVYWYQQSLDQGLQFLIQYYNGEERAKGNILERFSAQQFPDLHSELNLSSLELGDSALYFCASSVGQGPNYGYTFGSGTRLTVV.

J is TRBJ2-5 and V is TRBV15; D ambiguous. With 0 bases removed from V and 5 bases from J, the gap between germline ends came to 10 bases. CDR1 is LNHNV and CDR2 is YYDKDF in the germline V gene (reference sequence). The CDR3 spans 14 residues. In DNA form, the CDR3 reads TGTGCCACCAGCAGAGACAGAGTCAGGGAGACCCAGTACTTC. It is translated as CATSRDRVRETQYF.

The chain joins TRBV3-1 (or the pseudogene TRBV3-2) to TRBJ2-7; possible D gene TRBD1, 5 bases. The CDR3 sequence is 17 residues long. The V end lost 0 bases, the J end lost 9 bases, and 24 bases lay between the germline ends. Germline CDR1 and CDR2: LGHDT and YNNKEL (reference sequence). In DNA, the CDR3 is TGTGCCAGCAGCCAAGATTACCACCAGGGCTCGGTATTTGGGCAGTACTTC. As protein: CASSQDYHQGSVFGQYF.

This chain joins TRBV5-1 and TRBJ2-5; D may be TRBD2 (5 bases). Germline V gives CDR1 SGHRS, CDR2 YFSETQ. Trimming shortened V by 2 bases and J by 1 base, and 15 bases separated the two germline ends. This CDR3 comprises 16 residues. The CDR3 DNA reads TGCGCCAGCAGCTTAGGCGGACTTGTCGTCCAAGAGACCCAGTACTTC. It is translated as CASSLGGLVVQETQYF.

The chain carries TRBV9 and TRBJ2-4; maybe TRBD1 (6 bases). Trimming took 10 bases from V and 1 from J, leaving 12 bases between them. The CDR3 is 13 residues long. Germline V gene data show CDR1 as SGDLS and CDR2 as YYNGEE. CDR3 in amino acids: CAGQWGAKNIQYF. CDR3 bases: TGTGCCGGACAGTGGGGGGCCAAAAACATTCAGTACTTC.

The V gene is TRBV9, the J gene TRBJ1-4; D remains ambiguous. The CDR3 sequence is 15 residues long. The germline V and J ends were trimmed by 4 bases and 4 bases, with 14 bases remaining between them. Germline-derived CDR1 and CDR2 are SGDLS and YYNGEE. CDR3 coding DNA: TGTGCCAGCAGCCGGGGTCCGGGGAATAATGAAAAACTGTTTTTT. This gives the protein CASSRGPGNNEKLFF.

The chain carries TRBV5-5 and TRBJ2-7, with 9 bases lining up with TRBD1. The CDR3 extends over 17 amino acids. Unmatched junction bases numbered 13, after V lost 6 bases and J lost 0 bases. In germline, CDR1 is SGHKS, CDR2 YYEKEE (reference sequence). The CDR3 region has the DNA TGTGCCAGCACCATAGGACAGGGGATCCCAAGCTCCTACGAGCAGTACTTC. This encodes CASTIGQGIPSSYEQYF.

This clone was found once. The chain uses TRBV6-6 and TRBJ1-6; TRBD1 aligns across 7 bases. The junction had 3 bases not matched to a gene; V was cut back by 0 bases and J by 10 bases. This CDR3 comprises 14 residues. Germline V lookup: CDR1 MNHNY, CDR2 SVGAGI (reference sequence). This CDR3 reads CASSYSQGDSPLHF. The CDR3 DNA reads as TGTGCCAGCAGTTACTCCCAGGGGGACTCACCCCTCCACTTT.

This chain uses TRBV28 with TRBJ1-1; a weak D match, TRBD1 (5 bases). From germline, CDR1 is MDHEN and CDR2 SYDVKM. V was pared by 3 bases and J by 0 bases, with 8 bases between. The CDR3 has 14 residues. The CDR3 loop is CASSFPGLNTEAFF. The DNA of the CDR3 is TGTGCCAGCAGTTTCCCAGGGCTGAACACTGAAGCTTTCTTT.

The V call is TRBV7-3, the J call TRBJ2-3, with D possibly matching TRBD2 (6 bases). The germline V gene encodes CDR1 SGHTA and CDR2 FQGTGA. With 9 bases removed from V and 6 bases from J, the gap between germline ends came to 16 bases. This CDR3 region has 13 residues. CDR3 sequence reads: CASQARREDTQYF. The CDR3 coding sequence is TGTGCCAGTCAGGCGCGCCGGGAGGATACGCAGTATTTT.

The genes are TRBV5-4 and TRBJ2-7; TRBD1 matches at 8 bases. The CDR3 contains 14 residues. V trimming: 3 bases; J trimming: 2 bases; junction bases outside the gene matches: 4. CDR1 and CDR2 (germline): SGHNT, YYREEE (reference sequence). The CDR3 loop reads CASSSGDRTYEQYF. DNA of the CDR3: TGTGCCAGCAGCTCTGGGGACAGGACCTACGAGCAGTACTTC.

This clone came up once. The rearrangement links TRBV5-1 to TRBJ1-2; 9 bases agree with TRBD1. The germline V gene encodes CDR1 SGHRS and CDR2 YFSETQ. Trimming at V came to 2 bases and at J to 5 bases, leaving 7 bases not matched to a gene. The CDR3 runs to 15 residues. Here the CDR3 DNA reads TGCGCCAGCAGCTTCAACCGGGACAGGGTGTATGGCTACACCTTC. This codes for CASSFNRDRVYGYTF.

This clone was found a few times. V is TRBV14 and J is TRBJ2-2; D is perhaps TRBD1 (6 bases). This CDR3 has 17 residues. CDR1 SGHDN and CDR2 FVKESK come from the germline V gene. With 3 bases removed from V and 6 bases from J, the gap between germline ends came to 20 bases. CDR3 sequence (DNA): TGTGCCAGCAGCCAGAACAGGGTGTCCCTCGGGTCCGGGGAGCTGTTTTTT. It codes for CASSQNRVSLGSGELFF. The full variable domain, in which reference TRBV14 and TRBJ2-2 provide the parts outside the CDR3, is EAGVTQFPSHSVIEKGQTVTLRCDPISGHDNLYWYRRVMGKEIKFLLHFVKESKQDESGMPNNRFLAERTGGTYSTLKVQPAELEDSGVYFCASSQNRVSLGSGELFFGEGSRLTVL.

This clone was seen more than once but under ten times. The chain is built from TRBV4-2 and TRBJ1-2; D might be TRBD1 (5 bases). Germline CDR1 and CDR2: LGHNA and YNFKEQ. Trimming shortened V by 0 bases and J by 7 bases, and 6 bases separated the two germline ends. This CDR3 has 12 residues. CDR3 in amino acids: CASSQDGGGYTF. In DNA, the CDR3 is TGTGCCAGCAGCCAAGACGGGGGTGGCTACACCTTC.

In its sample, this clone was seen many times. The rearrangement uses TRBV18 and TRBJ1-1; TRBD1 might be the D (6 bases). Germline assignment: CDR1 KGHSH and CDR2 LQKENI. The V and J ends lost 3 bases and 1 base respectively, with 12 bases between them. The CDR3 loop spans 15 amino acids. CDR3 protein: CASSPTGDTNTEAFF. DNA for the CDR3: TGTGCCAGCTCACCTACCGGGGACACGAACACTGAAGCTTTCTTT.

This rearrangement joins TRBV2 to TRBJ1-5, with a possible D match to TRBD1 (6 bases). Germline V gene sequence: CDR1 SNHLY, CDR2 FYNNEI. The V end lost 4 bases, the J end lost 2 bases, and 12 bases lay between the germline ends. This CDR3 contains 15 residues. CDR3 protein: CASSGGAGGNQPQHF. In nucleotides, the CDR3 is TGTGCCAGCAGTGGTGGGGCAGGGGGCAATCAGCCCCAGCATTTT.

This chain uses TRBV19 with TRBJ2-2, with 15 bases that match TRBD2. With V trimmed by 5 bases and J by 1 base, 8 bases remained unmatched. CDR3 length equals 19 residues. Germline loops: CDR1 LNHDA, CDR2 SQIVND (reference sequence). The CDR3 reads CASSSGTSGGLGNTGELFF. The DNA for the CDR3 is TGTGCCAGTAGTTCCGGGACTAGCGGGGGGCTAGGGAACACCGGGGAGCTGTTTTTT.